This TCR beta chain was identified during a study of blood T cells in healthy people across ages. In the study overall: Every two T cells gave about one barcoded beta molecule via template switching. Findings and limits, study-wide: PBMC samples, being unsorted, prevented any conclusive comparison of naive and antigen-experienced cells.

Primers used in a second PCR of roughly 7 to 12 cycles were a sample-barcoded 5' primer and a J-beta primer mix. Every cDNA was tagged by a template-switch adaptor with 12 random nucleotides. From the 5' RACE reads, TCRdb called clonotypes with MiXCR, one entry per CDR3 protein. The sample shows about a million distinct CDR3 sequences, 35% to 40% of them seen only once. As regards this clonotype: Its antigen remains unidentified.

Trimming took off 2 bases at V and 1 base at J, with 8 bases between the two ends. There are 14 residues in the CDR3. CDR1 and CDR2 (germline): ENHRY, SYGVKD. Total RNA extraction produced at least 6 micrograms (per sample) for the study. Sequences were obtained from blood. The chain combines TRBV10-3 with TRBJ1-1; possible D gene TRBD1, 5 bases. This clonotype was sampled from a man aged 18 to 29 in good health. The DNA of the CDR3 is TGTGCCATCAGTGAGGAAACAGGGAACACTGAAGCTTTCTTT. The encoded protein is CAISEETGNTEAFF.